Below are 2 T cell receptor beta chains sequenced from a single sample in a study of radiation and T cells in renal cell carcinoma. Profiled with immunoSEQ multiplex PCR; TCRdb holds only in-frame clones, not every one. Among about 130,000 clones listed, around 89% were seen once. Time point: blood 2 weeks post-SBRT. Treatment noted: 15 Gy SBRT to primary tumor, nephrectomy 4 weeks later. The starting material was blood, obtained from a patient whose treatment included radiotherapy and nephrectomy. All receptors derive from a woman between 65 and 79 years old with renal cell carcinoma.

This clone has a single count. The chain employs TRBV7-2 and TRBJ1-1, with TRBD1 as a possible D gene (5 bases). CDR3 length: 14 residues. Trimming shortened V by 4 bases and J by 0 bases, and 9 bases separated the two germline ends. Looked up from germline, CDR1 is SGHTA and CDR2 is FQGNSA. The CDR3 DNA is TGTGCCAGCAGCTCGTGGGGGGTGAACACTGAAGCTTTCTTT. Its translation is CASSSWGVNTEAFF.

The V and J genes are TRBV6-6 and TRBJ2-2; TRBD2 aligns across 9 bases. The germline CDR1 and CDR2 sequences are MNHNY and SVGAGI (reference sequence). Germline trimming cut 7 bases from V and 4 bases from J; bases unmatched to any gene: 10. This CDR3 region has 16 residues. The DNA of the CDR3 is TGTGCCAGCATCCCTCGCGGGGGGGATATCACCGGGGAGCTGTTTTTT. Amino acid sequence: CASIPRGGDITGELFF.